The T cell receptor beta chain under discussion was sequenced for a study of identical twins. TCRdb reanalysed the 5' RACE reads using MiXCR and keeps one entry per CDR3 protein. The data contain 690,000 or so distinct CDR3 sequences, over 8.5% of them singletons. Overall study results and limits: Whereas memory repertoires showed no such difference, abundant cord blood beta clonotypes carried fewer insertions. Alpha sequences out of frame and shared by twins had excess low generation probability.

The V gene end was trimmed by 1 base and the J gene end by 2 bases; junction bases not matched to a gene: 5. The CDR3 is 15 residues long. This clonotype was picked up a small number of times. Its specificity is not known. Every donor was a healthy Caucasian. These data also formed part of another study, on yellow fever vaccine responses in identical twins. That study reports: Vaccine T cell responses of twins reportedly seemed partly convergent and partly personalized.

The sample comprised PBMCs. The TCR sequence derives from a woman under 30 in good health. The rearrangement uses TRBV12-3 or TRBV12-4 and TRBJ2-7; 7 nucleotides agree with TRBD2. Here the CDR3 reads CASSLGASGPYEQYF. The CDR3 coding sequence is TGTGCCAGCAGTTTAGGGGCTAGCGGCCCCTACGAGCAGTACTTC.